A selection of T cell receptor beta chains follows, all from one sample in a study of shared clonotypes between healthy human individuals. Assay used: immunoSEQ multiplex PCR; TCRdb lists only in-frame clones, some missing. The data hold about 1 million clones, with around 76% observed a single time. The specimen sequenced was memory CD4+ T cells sorted from blood. The origin of the receptors is a young man in good health. Each CDR3 is given with its conserved first and last residue. Each record gives: CDR3 DNA, CDR3 protein, D gene, V gene, J gene, clone size. The D gene is left open where the match is weak. Not every row has a clone size; where given, it reads once, few, many or a size class.

CDR3 DNA: TGTGCCAGCAGTGCGGGCGAATTCTACGAGCAGTACTTC
CDR3 protein: CASSAGEFYEQYF
D gene: NA
V gene: TRBV2
J gene: TRBJ2-7
clone size: NA

CDR3 DNA: TGCGCCAGCTCAGAGTGGGGCTCAGGGCGGACGCAGTTCTTC
CDR3 protein: CASSEWGSGRTQFF
D gene: NA
V gene: TRBV10-2
J gene: TRBJ2-1
clone size: NA

CDR3 DNA: TGCGCCAGCAGCTCCCCTCTCTCTGGCGAGCAGTACTTC
CDR3 protein: CASSSPLSGEQYF
D gene: NA
V gene: TRBV5-1
J gene: TRBJ2-7
clone size: NA

CDR3 DNA: TGTGCCAGCAGTGAAAAGGGCGGGAGGGAAGAGACCCAGTACTTC
CDR3 protein: CASSEKGGREETQYF
D gene: TRBD2
V gene: TRBV2
J gene: TRBJ2-5
clone size: many

CDR3 DNA: TGTGCCTGGGGCTCGAGGGGTATCTCTGGAAACACCATATATTTT
CDR3 protein: CAWGSRGISGNTIYF
D gene: NA
V gene: TRBV30
J gene: TRBJ1-3
clone size: NA

CDR3 DNA: TGTGCCAGCTCACCCGCCCCGAACACTGAAGCTTTCTTT
CDR3 protein: CASSPAPNTEAFF
D gene: NA
V gene: TRBV18
J gene: TRBJ1-1
clone size: NA

CDR3 DNA: TGTGCCAGCAGCCCGATGGTGGGACTAGCGGGAGTGGGGCAGTACTTC
CDR3 protein: CASSPMVGLAGVGQYF
D gene: TRBD2
V gene: TRBV7-2
J gene: TRBJ2-7
clone size: NA

CDR3 DNA: TGTGCCAGCAGCTTAGATCGGCTCATGGTCGAGCAGTACTTC
CDR3 protein: CASSLDRLMVEQYF
D gene: NA
V gene: TRBV11-2
J gene: TRBJ2-7
clone size: NA

CDR3 DNA: TGTGCCAGCAGATTCGACAGGACTGACTATGGCTACACCTTC
CDR3 protein: CASRFDRTDYGYTF
D gene: NA
V gene: TRBV2
J gene: TRBJ1-2
clone size: NA

CDR3 DNA: TGTGCCAGCACCCCAGGGAGCACAGATACGCAGTATTTT
CDR3 protein: CASTPGSTDTQYF
D gene: NA
V gene: TRBV6-1
J gene: TRBJ2-3
clone size: NA

CDR3 DNA: TGTGCCAGCAGCCAAGACATTATACCGGCCGAGCAGTACTTC
CDR3 protein: CASSQDIIPAEQYF
D gene: NA
V gene: TRBV14
J gene: TRBJ2-7
clone size: NA

CDR3 DNA: TGTGCCACCAGCAGACTGCGACAGGGACTCAATCAGCCCCAGCATTTT
CDR3 protein: CATSRLRQGLNQPQHF
D gene: TRBD1
V gene: TRBV15
J gene: TRBJ1-5
clone size: once

CDR3 DNA: TGTGCCAGCAGTGAGGGAGGGGTACCAGGTCAGCCCCAGCATTTT
CDR3 protein: CASSEGGVPGQPQHF
D gene: NA
V gene: TRBV2
J gene: TRBJ1-5
clone size: NA

CDR3 DNA: TGTGCCAGCAGTGAATACTTCTGGTTGCAGGGGAAGACAGATACGCAGTATTTT
CDR3 protein: CASSEYFWLQGKTDTQYF
D gene: NA
V gene: TRBV6-1
J gene: TRBJ2-3
clone size: NA

CDR3 DNA: TGCGCCTCGAGGGACGGCGGGTCCTACGAGCAGTACTTC
CDR3 protein: CASRDGGSYEQYF
D gene: NA
V gene: TRBV10-2
J gene: TRBJ2-7
clone size: once

CDR3 DNA: TGTGCCACGACAACGGCAGAAGGCTACACCTTC
CDR3 protein: CATTTAEGYTF
D gene: NA
V gene: TRBV10-3
J gene: TRBJ1-2
clone size: NA

CDR3 DNA: TGCGCCAGCAGCTTGGTGTCCCTGGCGGCTAGCGGGGGGAGCACAGATACGCAGTATTTT
CDR3 protein: CASSLVSLAASGGSTDTQYF
D gene: TRBD2
V gene: TRBV5-1
J gene: TRBJ2-3
clone size: NA

CDR3 DNA: TGCGCCAGCAGCCAAGTCGGCGCACCTAGCACAGATACGCAGTATTTT
CDR3 protein: CASSQVGAPSTDTQYF
D gene: NA
V gene: TRBV4-1
J gene: TRBJ2-3
clone size: once

CDR3 DNA: TGTGCCAGCAGTTATGCGGGGGGCTCCTACAATGAGCAGTTCTTC
CDR3 protein: CASSYAGGSYNEQFF
D gene: TRBD2
V gene: TRBV6-6
J gene: TRBJ2-1
clone size: NA

CDR3 DNA: TGTGCCAGCTCACCCGATAGGCAGGAGCAGTACTTC
CDR3 protein: CASSPDRQEQYF
D gene: NA
V gene: TRBV18
J gene: TRBJ2-7
clone size: once

CDR3 DNA: TGTGCCAGTAGTTTACGGACACAAATGAACACTGAAGCTTTCTTT
CDR3 protein: CASSLRTQMNTEAFF
D gene: NA
V gene: TRBV19
J gene: TRBJ1-1
clone size: few

CDR3 DNA: TGCGCCAGCAGCCAATTAGACAGGGGTGGCTACACCTTC
CDR3 protein: CASSQLDRGGYTF
D gene: TRBD1
V gene: TRBV5-1
J gene: TRBJ1-2
clone size: few